This T cell receptor beta chain was profiled in a study of T cell responses to AZD1222 COVID-19 vaccine (dated by TCRdb to 2020 to 2023). With respect to the entire study: AZD1222 recipients whose second dose came at about 4 weeks and those whose second dose came at about 12 weeks were combined into one group, since spike-specific TCR depth and breadth did not differ between the two schedules. TCR sequencing was performed for about 240 trial participants, of whom about 210 were given two doses of AZD1222 and 26 were given two doses of MenACWY control vaccine. Trial participants were enrolled into age subgroups of 18-55, 56-69 and 70-plus years, which contained about 150, 28 and 57 TCR-sequenced participants, respectively.

General findings and caveats noted by the study authors: Because no day 14 peak-response samples were available, repertoires were characterized only after the peak T cell response. Conclusions about previously exposed vaccinees are limited, since just 5 to 7 AZD1222 recipients were seropositive for SARS-CoV-2 at baseline. After two AZD1222 doses, both the breadth and the depth of spike-specific TCRs were significantly higher than at day 0 and than in MenACWY recipients. The 56-69-year group was small, and its depth increase did not reach significance, likely because of low power. Vaccine-associated CD4 TCRs spanned the whole spike protein, with dominant responses in regions 160-218 and 743-854. Participants were mostly white British, with more females than males. The authors suggested clonal diversity may have been underestimated. Nearly half of unique spike-specific TCRs reportedly recognized epitopes outside regions mutated in the B.1.351 and B.1.1.7 variants.

Including the terminal cysteine and phenylalanine, the CDR3 comprises 14 residues. Only the CDR3 DNA stays, 42 bases, in frame from base 1. The V end gives up 6 bases and the J end 1 base, leaving 3 bases in the junction not matched to a gene. CDR1 and CDR2, looked up from the germline V gene, are KGHSH and LQKENI. The meaning of the sample's time point label: baseline before first vaccination. The vaccinee samples were drawn from two UK trials, COV001 and COV002, one of which was a single-blind randomized controlled phase 2/3 trial testing AZD1222 (ChAdOx1 nCoV-19) in healthy adults. Trial participant PBMC samples were collected at day 0 and day 28 after the second dose for TCRbeta chain sequencing. Comment on this clone: No antigen is known for it. The record has no base qualities; no much larger clone is one base away.

The CDR3 regions of human TCRbeta chains were analyzed by immunosequencing. The study's own analysis went as follows. TCRs in the repertoires were compared against a reference library of SARS-CoV-2-specific TCRs that had been generated with the MIRA antigen-specificity platform. Breadth was defined as the fraction of unique TCRs that were SARS-CoV-2-associated. Depth was defined as the fraction of total T cells that were SARS-CoV-2-associated. Each spike-specific TCR was assigned to its reactive spike region and to a CD4 or CD8 class using the MIRA data. Log10-transformed breadth and depth values were compared by one-way ANOVA with Sidak's multiple comparisons tests. What TCRdb holds here is the immuneACCESS table cut down to in-frame rearrangements. Part of the clones is not present; checked against another copy, under half of the missing clones reflect an unresolved V gene, and the others are unexplained. The D gene and trimming were derived from the DNA, and the V and J assignments and clone size from that table. For this sample the table gives about 130,000 clones, of which approximately 93% were detected only once. The ten top clones hold around 3.3% of the sample.

This receptor chain uses TRBV18 and TRBJ2-5; 9 junctional bases match TRBD2. The source of this sequence is an adult in good health. Sequenced material: peripheral blood, taken on day 0 of AZD1222 vaccination. For the CDR3, the sequence is CASSLRGGQETQYF. The DNA sequence is given as TGTGCCAGCTCCCTGCGGGGGGGCCAAGAGACCCAGTACTTC.